Below, 26 T cell receptor beta chains from the same sample are listed, as sequenced in a study of cytomegalovirus exposure and HLA in healthy donors. The primer mix had 60 Vbeta and 13 Jbeta primers. Measured with immunoSEQ multiplex PCR; TCRdb has only the in-frame clones, and not every one. The table lists approximately 250,000 clones, about 85% of them singletons. Sequencing was carried out using PBMCs. The receptors shown here come from a girl aged 2-10 years in good health and CMV-seronegative.

The CDR3 protein is CASSPNRGRVWITEAFF. The CDR3 DNA sequence: TGTGCCAGCAGTCCGAACAGGGGGCGCGTTTGGATCACTGAAGCTTTCTTT. The J gene is TRBJ1-1, the V gene TRBV6-7; 9 bases line up with TRBD1. Being an ORF, TRBV6-7 has a function that is uncertain. The CDR3 consists of 17 residues. J was trimmed by 4 bases and V by 5 bases; bases with no gene match: 14.

The chain couples TRBV5-6 to TRBJ2-2; 10 bases match TRBD1. V lost 6 bases to trimming and J lost 0 bases; unmatched junction nucleotides: 5. CDR3 length equals 16 residues. Germline loops: CDR1 SGHDT, CDR2 YYEEEE. CDR3 sequence reads: CASMRDRGANTGELFF. CDR3 DNA: TGTGCCAGCATGAGGGACAGGGGAGCGAACACCGGGGAGCTGTTTTTT.

V gene TRBV18 combines with J gene TRBJ1-1; D is possibly TRBD1 (5 bases). CDR1 and CDR2 (germline): KGHSH, LQKENI. Trimming left V 2 bases short and J 7 bases short, with 11 bases between. The CDR3 has 13 residues. In nucleotides, the CDR3 is TGTGCCAGCTCACCATCAGGGCAGGGTGAAGCTTTCTTT. Protein: CASSPSGQGEAFF. The whole variable domain, filled in from reference TRBV18 and TRBJ1-1, reads NAGVMQNPRHLVRRRGQEARLRCSPMKGHSHVYWYRQLPEEGLKFMVYLQKENIIDESGMPKERFSAEFPKEGPSILRIQQVVRGDSAAYFCASSPSGQGEAFFGQGTRLTVV.

This sequence joins TRBV7-9 and TRBJ2-2; D remains ambiguous. The V and J ends lost 3 bases and 6 bases respectively, with 8 bases between them. Germline CDR1 is SEHNR and CDR2 is FQNEAQ (reference sequence). This CDR3 is 13 amino acids long. The CDR3 DNA sequence: TGTGCCAGCAGCTTCGAGGTGCCCGGGGAGCTGTTTTTT. This translates into CASSFEVPGELFF.

This chain connects TRBV6-1 to TRBJ2-3; a possible D gene is TRBD1 (5 bases). Germline V CDR1 and CDR2: MNHNS, SASEGT. The CDR3 extends over 14 amino acids. The V and J ends lost 9 bases and 2 bases respectively, with 15 bases between them. CDR3 DNA sequence: TGTGCCAGTCGAAGCAGGGTTCTCACAGATACGCAGTATTTT. The encoded protein is CASRSRVLTDTQYF.

CDR3 amino acids: CATSRDYERDFPYNEQFF. CDR3 DNA: TGTGCCACCAGCAGAGATTATGAGCGGGACTTCCCCTACAATGAGCAGTTCTTC. V and J are TRBV15 and TRBJ2-1, with 7 positions matching TRBD2. V lost 0 bases, J lost 2 bases, and 10 bases stayed unmatched. The CDR3 runs to 18 residues. From germline, CDR1 is LNHNV and CDR2 YYDKDF (reference sequence).

This clone came up once. This chain links TRBV5-1 with TRBJ2-3; 8 bases line up with TRBD2. This CDR3 spans 18 amino acids. The V gene end was trimmed by 2 bases and the J gene end by 1 base; junction bases not matched to a gene: 12. Per germline, CDR1 SGHRS and CDR2 YFSETQ. DNA of the CDR3: TGCGCCAGCAGCTTAGGAGACCGCGGGGGGAGGGGCACAGATACGCAGTATTTT. Protein product: CASSLGDRGGRGTDTQYF.

CDR3 in DNA: TGTGCCAGCAGCTTGGAGACAGGCCTTGGAAACACCATATATTTT. It is translated as CASSLETGLGNTIYF. V is TRBV5-4 and J is TRBJ1-3; the D gene is possibly TRBD1 (6 bases). The CDR3 has 15 amino acids. In germline, CDR1 is SGHNT, CDR2 YYREEE (reference sequence). Between the trimmed V and J ends, which lost 0 bases and 3 bases, there was a span of 10 bases. The full variable domain, completed using reference TRBV5-4 and TRBJ1-3, is ETGVTQSPTHLIKTRGQQVTLRCSSQSGHNTVSWYQQALGQGPQFIFQYYREEENGRGNFPPRFSGLQFPNYSSELNVNALELDDSALYLCASSLETGLGNTIYFGEGSWLTVV.

This clone showed up just a few times. J is TRBJ2-1 and V is TRBV4-2, with 7 bases aligning to TRBD2. CDR1 and CDR2 (germline): LGHNA, YNFKEQ. The V gene end was trimmed by 2 bases and the J gene end by 9 bases; junction bases not matched to a gene: 10. CDR3 length equals 15 residues. This CDR3 is CASSQWSGKEAEQFF. The CDR3 coding sequence is TGTGCCAGCAGCCAATGGAGCGGGAAGGAGGCTGAGCAGTTCTTC.

V usage is TRBV29-1 and J usage is TRBJ2-3; no clear D gene. This CDR3 region has 11 residues. V lost 4 bases, J lost 2 bases, and 4 bases lay in between. Germline CDR1 SQVTM, CDR2 ANQGSEA. CDR3 sequence (DNA): TGCAGCGTTGCCCACACAGATACGCAGTATTTT. Encoded protein: CSVAHTDTQYF.

The sample holds a few counts of this clone. This chain connects TRBV4-3 to TRBJ2-1; D is perhaps TRBD2 (6 bases). CDR3 length: 11 amino acids. Trimming stripped 1 base from V and 15 bases from J, with 10 bases between. Germline V CDR1 and CDR2: LGHNA, YSLEER. The CDR3 here is CASSQGGDPFF. CDR3 DNA sequence: TGCGCCAGCAGCCAAGGCGGGGATCCGTTCTTC.

The sample holds one count of this clone. The chain couples TRBV27 to TRBJ2-5; 9 bases are a match to TRBD2. Gene TRBJ2-7 matches the end of the DNA better, so the J call may be wrong. Germline assignment: CDR1 MNHEY and CDR2 SMNVEV (reference sequence). The CDR3 is 15 amino acids. The CDR3 DNA sequence: TGTGCCAGCAGTACCTCTAGCGGGACCTCCTACGAGCAGTACTTC. Amino acids: CASSTSSGTSYEQYF.

This chain uses TRBV11-3 with TRBJ1-1; a weak D match, TRBD1 (5 bases). Germline CDR1 SGHNT, CDR2 YENEEA. The CDR3 is 12 residues long. Trimming took 4 bases from V and 11 from J, leaving 14 bases between them. The CDR3 region has the DNA TGTGCCAGCAGCTCCTTTGGGGGGGAGGCTTTCTTT. Translated, it gives CASSSFGGEAFF.

V and J are TRBV6-5 and TRBJ1-2, with TRBD1 as a possible D gene (5 bases). The CDR3 is 13 residues long. Trimming pared 5 bases from V and 5 bases from J, leaving 12 bases between. CDR1 is MNHEY and CDR2 is SVGAGI in the germline V gene. The CDR3 is CASSKTQGYGYTF. CDR3 nucleotides: TGTGCCAGCAGTAAGACGCAGGGATATGGCTACACCTTC.

The J gene is TRBJ2-1, the V gene TRBV5-1, with 7 bases matching TRBD2. Germline assignment: CDR1 SGHRS and CDR2 YFSETQ. Trimming at V came to 0 bases and at J to 7 bases, leaving 7 bases not matched to a gene. This CDR3 contains 15 residues. CDR3 residues: CASSLAAGLGNEQFF. CDR3 in DNA: TGCGCCAGCAGCTTGGCAGCGGGGCTGGGGAATGAGCAGTTCTTC.

The genes are TRBV23-1 and TRBJ2-7; the D is unclear. TRBV23-1 is classed as an ORF, of uncertain function. CDR3 length: 14 residues. Trimming shortened V by 2 bases and J by 3 bases, and 11 bases separated the two germline ends. CDR3 loop: CASSQRRQNYEQYF. Here the CDR3 DNA reads TGCGCCAGCAGTCAACGGCGGCAGAACTACGAGCAGTACTTC.

This clone was found a few times. The chain employs TRBV19 and TRBJ2-7; TRBD1 matches 7 bases. The CDR3 has 15 residues. J gave up 1 base and V 3 bases, and 6 bases lay outside the gene matches. The germline V gene has CDR1 LNHDA and CDR2 SQIVND (reference sequence). The CDR3 region has the DNA TGTGCCAGTAGTATTATCGGACAGGCTTCCTACGAGCAGTACTTC. Translation: CASSIIGQASYEQYF.

The chain uses TRBV6-1 and TRBJ1-1; D is perhaps TRBD1 (5 bases). With 4 bases removed from V and 4 bases from J, the gap between germline ends came to 10 bases. The CDR3 length is 13 residues. Germline V gene data show CDR1 as MNHNS and CDR2 as SASEGT. The CDR3 loop reads CASSGQTATEAFF. The CDR3, as DNA: TGTGCCAGCAGTGGGCAGACAGCCACTGAAGCTTTCTTT.

The chain employs TRBV6-1 and TRBJ2-3; D not resolved. V was trimmed by 2 bases and J by 1 base, leaving 16 bases between them. Germline V CDR1 and CDR2: MNHNS, SASEGT. The CDR3 has 17 amino acids. The DNA of the CDR3 is TGTGCCAGCAGTGAATCCCGACTTCTAGTCGGCACAGATACGCAGTATTTT. As protein: CASSESRLLVGTDTQYF.

The rearrangement joins TRBV5-1 to TRBJ2-3, with TRBD2 matching 9 bases. The trim removed 0 bases at V and 1 base at J, leaving 9 bases unmatched. The CDR3 has 18 amino acids. The V gene's germline CDR1 is SGHRS and CDR2 YFSETQ. The CDR3 is CASSLDVWRGGGTDTQYF. The CDR3, as DNA: TGCGCCAGCAGCTTGGATGTGTGGCGGGGGGGTGGCACAGATACGCAGTATTTT.

The V gene is TRBV6-1, the J gene TRBJ1-2; D is unresolved. The CDR3 runs 15 residues. Trimming removed 7 bases from V and 1 base from J, with 16 bases in between. Germline V gene lookup returns CDR1 MNHNS and CDR2 SASEGT. The CDR3 loop reads CASKSPNTYNYGYTF. CDR3 in DNA: TGTGCCAGCAAGTCCCCCAACACATATAACTATGGCTACACCTTC.

The V gene is TRBV6-4, the J gene TRBJ1-1; perhaps TRBD1 as D (5 bases). The germline CDR1 and CDR2 sequences are MRHNA and SNTAGT. This CDR3 is built from 13 residues. V was shortened by 6 bases and J by 3 bases, with 11 bases between the two germline ends. The CDR3 region has the DNA TGTGCCAGCAGCCCCCGGGGGGACACTGAAGCTTTCTTT. This codes for CASSPRGDTEAFF.

This chain joins TRBV5-1 and TRBJ2-6; 9 nucleotides align to TRBD2. Germline CDR1 and CDR2: SGHRS and YFSETQ. Trimming at V came to 1 base and at J to 0 bases, leaving 14 bases not matched to a gene. This CDR3 spans 21 amino acids. CDR3 bases: TGCGCCAGCAGCTTGACCCCCGCGGGGGGGCCTTTAGGCTCTGGGGCCAACGTCCTGACTTTC. This sequence encodes CASSLTPAGGPLGSGANVLTF. Complete variable domain (other parts from reference TRBV5-1 and TRBJ2-6): KAGVTQTPRYLIKTRGQQVTLSCSPISGHRSVSWYQQTPGQGLQFLFEYFSETQRNKGNFPGRFSGRQFSNSRSEMNVSTLELGDSALYLCASSLTPAGGPLGSGANVLTFGAGSRLTVL.

The chain uses TRBV5-1 and TRBJ2-5; 12 bases map to TRBD2. The tail of the sequence fits TRBJ2-7 better, so the J call may be wrong. The CDR3 spans 14 residues. The germline V gene encodes CDR1 SGHRS and CDR2 YFSETQ. The CDR3 is CASSSTSGSYEQYF. The CDR3 DNA sequence: TGCGCCAGCAGCTCGACTAGCGGGAGTTACGAGCAGTACTTC.

The gene calls are TRBV7-6 and TRBJ2-7; D ambiguous. This CDR3 is 14 amino acids long. Trimming cost V 1 base and J 5 bases, with 12 bases left between them. Germline V lookup: CDR1 SGHVS, CDR2 FNYEAQ. The CDR3 bases are TGTGCCAGCAGCTTAGGAACAACTATGCACGAGCAGTACTTC. The encoded protein is CASSLGTTMHEQYF.

J is TRBJ2-3 and V is TRBV27, with TRBD1 matching 7 bases. CDR1 MNHEY and CDR2 SMNVEV come from the germline V gene (reference sequence). V gave up 5 bases and J gave up 4 bases; unmatched junction bases: 9. The CDR3 totals 15 residues. The DNA of the CDR3 is TGTGCCAGCAGTCTAACAGGGGTGGTAGCAGATACGCAGTATTTT. Protein sequence: CASSLTGVVADTQYF.